Here is one TCR beta chain with its context. Per the original data handling: The authors estimated nucleated cell counts from reference gene primer amplification. Libraries were prepared by immunoSEQ multiplex PCR; TCRdb keeps only in-frame clonotypes and omits some of them. Clone size and the V and J calls come from that table; the DNA yielded D and trimming. The table lists 300,000 to 450,000 clones, approximately 87% of them singletons. Seattle patient enrollment occurred during active infection, with longitudinal follow-up thereafter. The sample belongs to a study of blood T cell repertoires in COVID-19. Whole-study context: Some COVID-19 samples were acute and others convalescent; all came from the United States, Italy and Spain. T cells, B-cell-depleted T cells, or PBMCs provided the cDNA or gDNA that served as material.

The receptor was derived from a woman in her 30s with COVID-19, enrolled during active disease. What was sequenced was peripheral blood.

CDR3 amino acids: CASSRGGPPLYEQYF. Written as DNA, the CDR3 is TGTGCCAGCAGTCGGGGGGGTCCCCCGCTCTACGAGCAGTACTTC. The rearrangement uses TRBV5-4 and TRBJ2-7, with 8 positions matching TRBD2. Trimming removed 5 bases from V and 3 bases from J; junction bases left unmatched: 10. The CDR3 runs 15 residues. Looked up from germline, CDR1 is SGHNT and CDR2 is YYREEE (reference sequence).